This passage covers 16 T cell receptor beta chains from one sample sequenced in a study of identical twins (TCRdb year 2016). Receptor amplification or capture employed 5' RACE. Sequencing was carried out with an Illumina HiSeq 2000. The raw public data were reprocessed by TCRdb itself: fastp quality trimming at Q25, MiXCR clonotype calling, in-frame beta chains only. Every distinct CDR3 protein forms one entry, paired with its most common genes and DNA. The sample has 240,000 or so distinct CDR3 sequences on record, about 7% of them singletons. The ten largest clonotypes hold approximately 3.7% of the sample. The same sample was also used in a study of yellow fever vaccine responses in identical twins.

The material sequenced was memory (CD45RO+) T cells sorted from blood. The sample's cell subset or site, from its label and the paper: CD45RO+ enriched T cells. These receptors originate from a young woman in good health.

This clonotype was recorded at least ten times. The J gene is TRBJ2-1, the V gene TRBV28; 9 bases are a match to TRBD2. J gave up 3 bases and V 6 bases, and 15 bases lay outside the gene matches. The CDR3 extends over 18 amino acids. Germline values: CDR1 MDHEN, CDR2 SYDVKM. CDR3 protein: CASSKRGATTKSYNEQFF. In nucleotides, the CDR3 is TGTGCCAGCAGCAAGCGGGGGGCGACAACAAAAAGCTACAATGAGCAGTTCTTC.

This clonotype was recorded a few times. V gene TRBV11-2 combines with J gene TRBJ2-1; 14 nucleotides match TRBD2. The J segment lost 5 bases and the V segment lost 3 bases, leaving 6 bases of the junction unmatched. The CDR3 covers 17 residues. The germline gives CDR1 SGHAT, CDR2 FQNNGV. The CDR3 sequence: CASSFLRLAGGHNEQFF. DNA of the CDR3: TGTGCCAGCAGCTTCCTTAGACTAGCGGGGGGGCACAATGAGCAGTTCTTC.

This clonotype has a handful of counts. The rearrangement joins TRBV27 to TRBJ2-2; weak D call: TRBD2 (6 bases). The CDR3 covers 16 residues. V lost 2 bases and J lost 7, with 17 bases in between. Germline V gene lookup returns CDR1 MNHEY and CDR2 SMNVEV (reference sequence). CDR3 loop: CASSLRSRLGGGELFF. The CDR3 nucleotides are TGTGCCAGCAGTTTACGATCTCGACTAGGCGGCGGGGAGCTGTTTTTT.

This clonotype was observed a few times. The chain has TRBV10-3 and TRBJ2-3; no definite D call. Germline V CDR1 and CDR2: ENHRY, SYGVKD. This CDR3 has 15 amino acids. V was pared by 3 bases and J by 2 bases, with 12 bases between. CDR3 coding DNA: TGTGCCATCAGTGAAAGCTACAGACACACAGATACGCAGTATTTT. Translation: CAISESYRHTDTQYF.

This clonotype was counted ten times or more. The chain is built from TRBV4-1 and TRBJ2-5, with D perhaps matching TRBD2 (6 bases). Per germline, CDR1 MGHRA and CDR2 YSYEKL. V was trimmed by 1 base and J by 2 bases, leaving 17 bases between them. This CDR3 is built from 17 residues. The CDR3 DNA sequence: TGCGCCAGCAGCCAAGTGTGGCGGGAAGTGGCACAAGAGACCCAGTACTTC. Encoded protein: CASSQVWREVAQETQYF.

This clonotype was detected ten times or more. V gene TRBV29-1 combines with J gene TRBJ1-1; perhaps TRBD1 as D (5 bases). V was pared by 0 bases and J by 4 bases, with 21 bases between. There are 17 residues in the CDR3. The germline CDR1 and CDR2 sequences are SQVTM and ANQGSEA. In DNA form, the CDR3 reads TGCAGCGTTGAAGATCTTTTGGCCCCGAATGGGGCCACTGAAGCTTTCTTT. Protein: CSVEDLLAPNGATEAFF.

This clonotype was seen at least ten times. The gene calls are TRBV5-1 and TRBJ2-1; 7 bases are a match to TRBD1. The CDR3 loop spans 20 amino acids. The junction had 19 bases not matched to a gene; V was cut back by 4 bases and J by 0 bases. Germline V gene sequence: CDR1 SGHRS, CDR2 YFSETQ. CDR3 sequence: CASSILTGAESVYSYNEQFF. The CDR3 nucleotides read TGCGCCAGCAGCATACTAACAGGGGCTGAAAGCGTTTACTCCTACAATGAGCAGTTCTTC.

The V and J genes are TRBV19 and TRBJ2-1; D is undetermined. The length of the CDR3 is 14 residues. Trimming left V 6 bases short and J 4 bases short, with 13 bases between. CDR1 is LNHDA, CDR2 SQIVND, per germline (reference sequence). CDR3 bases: TGTGCCAGTAGCAAGGGTGGGCGGTACAATGAGCAGTTCTTC. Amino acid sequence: CASSKGGRYNEQFF.

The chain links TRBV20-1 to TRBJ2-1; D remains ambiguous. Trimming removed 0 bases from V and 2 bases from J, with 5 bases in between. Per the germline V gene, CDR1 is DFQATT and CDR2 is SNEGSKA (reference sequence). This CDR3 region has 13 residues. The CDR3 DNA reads TGCAGTGCTAGAGATCCGGCCTACAATGAGCAGTTCTTC. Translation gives CSARDPAYNEQFF.

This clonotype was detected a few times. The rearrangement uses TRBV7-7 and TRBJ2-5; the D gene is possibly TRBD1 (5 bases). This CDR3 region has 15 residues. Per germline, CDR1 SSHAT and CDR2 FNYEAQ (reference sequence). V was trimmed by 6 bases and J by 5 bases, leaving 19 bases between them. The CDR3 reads CASSSRRQLGETQYF. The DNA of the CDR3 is TGTGCCAGCAGTTCACGGCGACAGCTCGGGGAGACCCAGTACTTC.

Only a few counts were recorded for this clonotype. CDR3: CASSLGGGLNSPLHF. CDR3 bases: TGTGCCAGCAGCTTAGGCGGGGGGCTTAATTCACCCCTCCACTTT. This chain connects TRBV7-8 to TRBJ1-6, with a possible D match to TRBD1 (6 bases). Trimming stripped 1 base from V and 6 bases from J, with 10 bases between. Germline V CDR1 and CDR2: SGHVS, FQNEAQ. The CDR3 covers 15 residues.

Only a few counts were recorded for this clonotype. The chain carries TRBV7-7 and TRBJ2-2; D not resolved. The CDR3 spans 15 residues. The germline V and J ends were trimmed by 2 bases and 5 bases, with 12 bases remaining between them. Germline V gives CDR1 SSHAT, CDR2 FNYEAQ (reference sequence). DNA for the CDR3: TGTGCCAGCAGCTTATCCACAACGGGTACCGGGGAGCTGTTTTTT. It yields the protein CASSLSTTGTGELFF.

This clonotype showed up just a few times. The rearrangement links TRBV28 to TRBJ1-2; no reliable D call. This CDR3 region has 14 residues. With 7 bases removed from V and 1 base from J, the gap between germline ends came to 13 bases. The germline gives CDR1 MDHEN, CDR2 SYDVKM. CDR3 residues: CASNPGQRNYGYTF. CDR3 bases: TGTGCCAGCAATCCCGGGCAGCGTAACTATGGCTACACCTTC.

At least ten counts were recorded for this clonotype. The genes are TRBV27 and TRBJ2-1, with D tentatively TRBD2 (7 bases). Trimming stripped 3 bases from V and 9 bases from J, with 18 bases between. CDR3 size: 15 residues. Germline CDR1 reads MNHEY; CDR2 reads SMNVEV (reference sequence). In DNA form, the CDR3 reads TGTGCCAGCAGTTTTGGGGGGGCGGGGGTAGGTGAGCAGTTCTTC. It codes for CASSFGGAGVGEQFF.

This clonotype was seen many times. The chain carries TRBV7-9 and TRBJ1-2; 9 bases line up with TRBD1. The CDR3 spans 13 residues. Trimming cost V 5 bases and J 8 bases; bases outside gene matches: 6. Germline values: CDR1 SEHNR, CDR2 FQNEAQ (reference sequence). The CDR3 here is CASSLQGADGYTF. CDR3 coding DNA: TGTGCCAGCAGCCTACAGGGGGCTGACGGCTACACCTTC.

The CDR3 DNA reads TGTGCCAGTACCGACAGATGGGACACTGAAGCTTTCTTT. It codes for CASTDRWDTEAFF. J is TRBJ1-1 and V is TRBV19; a weak D match, TRBD1 (5 bases). In germline, CDR1 is LNHDA, CDR2 SQIVND (reference sequence). Trimming removed 7 bases at V and 3 bases at J, with 12 bases between. The length of the CDR3 is 13 residues. The complete variable domain, with remaining parts taken from reference TRBV19 and TRBJ1-1, reads DGGITQSPKYLFRKEGQNVTLSCEQNLNHDAMYWYRQDPGQGLRLIYYSQIVNDFQKGDIAEGYSVSREKKESFPLTVTSAQKNPTAFYLCASTDRWDTEAFFGQGTRLTVV.